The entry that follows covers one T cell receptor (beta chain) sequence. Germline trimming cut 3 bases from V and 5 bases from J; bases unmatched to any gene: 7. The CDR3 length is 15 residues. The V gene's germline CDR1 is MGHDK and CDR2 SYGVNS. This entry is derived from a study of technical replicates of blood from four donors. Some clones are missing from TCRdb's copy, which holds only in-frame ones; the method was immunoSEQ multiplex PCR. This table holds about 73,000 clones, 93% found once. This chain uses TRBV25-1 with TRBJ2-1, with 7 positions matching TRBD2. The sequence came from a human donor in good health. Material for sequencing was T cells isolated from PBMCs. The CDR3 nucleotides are TGTGCCAGCAGTGATCTGGGACTAATACACAATGAGCAGTTCTTC. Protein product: CASSDLGLIHNEQFF.